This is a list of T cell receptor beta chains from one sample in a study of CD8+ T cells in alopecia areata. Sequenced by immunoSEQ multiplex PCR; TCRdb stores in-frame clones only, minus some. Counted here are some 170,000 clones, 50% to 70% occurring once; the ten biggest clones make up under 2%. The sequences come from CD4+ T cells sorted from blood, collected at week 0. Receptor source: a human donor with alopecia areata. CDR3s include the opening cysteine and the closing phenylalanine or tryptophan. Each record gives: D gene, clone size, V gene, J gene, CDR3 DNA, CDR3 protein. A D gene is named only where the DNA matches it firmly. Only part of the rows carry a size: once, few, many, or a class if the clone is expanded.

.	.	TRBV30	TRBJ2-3	TGTGCCTGGAGTATGGGGGATAGGATGTCAGATACGCAGTATTTT	CAWSMGDRMSDTQYF
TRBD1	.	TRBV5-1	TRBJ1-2	TGCGCCAGCAGCTTGGGAGGGGGCGTTGGCTACACCTTC	CASSLGGGVGYTF
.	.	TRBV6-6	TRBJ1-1	TGTGCCAGCAGCGTAAAGACCAACACTGAAGCTTTCTTT	CASSVKTNTEAFF
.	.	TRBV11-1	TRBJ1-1	TGTGCCAGCAGCTTAGTTGGACAAGAGAACACTGAAGCTTTCTTT	CASSLVGQENTEAFF
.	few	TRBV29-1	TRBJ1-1	TGCAGCGCTAGGACGGCAAACACTGAAGCTTTCTTT	CSARTANTEAFF
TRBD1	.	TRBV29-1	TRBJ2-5	TGCAGCGTGGGGACAGGGAATGGAGAGACCCAGTACTTC	CSVGTGNGETQYF
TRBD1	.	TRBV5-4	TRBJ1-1	TGTGCCAGCAGCTTGGGGACAGGGAGACTTGAAGCTTTCTTT	CASSLGTGRLEAFF
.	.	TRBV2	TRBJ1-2	TGTGCCAGCAGTGGGAGGACAGTCTTATATGGCTACACCTTC	CASSGRTVLYGYTF
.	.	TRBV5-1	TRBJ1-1	TGCGCCAGCAGAAGGGACAAGAACACTGAAGCTTTCTTT	CASRRDKNTEAFF
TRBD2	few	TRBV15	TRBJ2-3	TGTGCCACCAGCACTCGAGCGGGGTCGGTCCAAGATACGCAGTATTTT	CATSTRAGSVQDTQYF
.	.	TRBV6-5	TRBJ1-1	TGTGCCAGCAGGAACAGGTTGAACACTGAAGCTTTCTTT	CASRNRLNTEAFF
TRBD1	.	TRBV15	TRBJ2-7	TGTGCCACCAGCAGAGGACTGGAGGCACAGGGGAGAGAGCAGTACTTC	CATSRGLEAQGREQYF
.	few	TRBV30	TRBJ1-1	TGTGCCTGGGAACAGGGTAGGGCTTTCTTT	CAWEQGRAFF
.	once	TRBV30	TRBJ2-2	TGTGCCTGGAGTGACGGACTCGCCGGGGAGCTGTTTTTT	CAWSDGLAGELFF
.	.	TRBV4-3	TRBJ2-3	TGCGCCAGCAGCCAAGCGAGCTCTAGCACAGATACGCAGTATTTT	CASSQASSSTDTQYF
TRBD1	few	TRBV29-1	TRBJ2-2	TGCAGCGTGGCGGACAGGGTGACCGGGGAGCTGTTTTTT	CSVADRVTGELFF
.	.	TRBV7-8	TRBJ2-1	TGTGCCAGCAGCTTACGAGGAATGATTAGGGAAGAGCAGTTCTTC	CASSLRGMIREEQFF
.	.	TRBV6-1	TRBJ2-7	TGTGCCAGCAGTGAAGTACGGACACCGTCCTACGAGCAGTACTTC	CASSEVRTPSYEQYF
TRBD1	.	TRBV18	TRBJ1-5	TGTGCCAGCTCACCTATGGGACAGCGCAATCAGCCCCAGCATTTT	CASSPMGQRNQPQHF
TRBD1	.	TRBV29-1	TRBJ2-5	TGCAGCGTCGCCGGGACAGGGTCGTGGGAGACCCAGTACTTC	CSVAGTGSWETQYF
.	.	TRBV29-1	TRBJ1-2	TGCAGCGTTGAAACGGGGTACGACGGCTACACCTTC	CSVETGYDGYTF
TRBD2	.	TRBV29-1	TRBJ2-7	TGCAGCGCCGGTGGACTAGCGGATAAAGAGCAGTACTTC	CSAGGLADKEQYF
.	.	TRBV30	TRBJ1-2	TGTGCCTGGAGTGATCGTCGGCAGGTTAACTATGGCTACACCTTC	CAWSDRRQVNYGYTF
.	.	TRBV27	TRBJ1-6	TGTGCCAGCAGTGGAAGAATCCGGGACGGTCGGAATTCACCCCTCCACTTT	CASSGRIRDGRNSPLHF
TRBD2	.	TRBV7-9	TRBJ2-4	TGTGCCAGCAGCACTAGCGGGGGTGGAAACATTCAGTACTTC	CASSTSGGGNIQYF
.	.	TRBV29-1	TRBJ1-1	TGCAGCGTTGGATTTCAGCTGAACACTGAAGCTTTCTTT	CSVGFQLNTEAFF
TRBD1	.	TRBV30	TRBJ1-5	TGTGCCTGTGCTGGACAGGTGGGACAGCCCCAGCATTTT	CACAGQVGQPQHF
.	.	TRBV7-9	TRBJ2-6	TGTGCCAGCAGCTCCACATTCCTCGGCTCTGGGGCCAACGTCCTGACTTTC	CASSSTFLGSGANVLTF
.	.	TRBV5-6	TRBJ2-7	TGTGCCAGCAGCTTGACTAGTCGCATAGCCTACGAGCAGTACTTC	CASSLTSRIAYEQYF
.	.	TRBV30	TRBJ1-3	TGTGCCTGGAGTGTCTTTGGACGGAACTCTGGAAACACCATATATTTT	CAWSVFGRNSGNTIYF
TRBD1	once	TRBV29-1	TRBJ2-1	TGCAGCGTCGAAACTCGGGACAGGGGCCGGGGCTACAATGAGCAGTTCTTC	CSVETRDRGRGYNEQFF
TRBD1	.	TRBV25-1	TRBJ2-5	TGTGCCAGCAGGACAGGGGAAGAGACCCAGTACTTC	CASRTGEETQYF
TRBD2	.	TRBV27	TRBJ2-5	TGTGCCAGCAGTCCTTGGACTAGCGGGGGCAAAGAGACCCAGTACTTC	CASSPWTSGGKETQYF
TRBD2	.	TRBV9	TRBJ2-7	TGTGCCAGCAGCCCAGCGGGACGTATCATTTACGAGCAGTACTTC	CASSPAGRIIYEQYF
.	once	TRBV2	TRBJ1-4	TGTGCCAGCAGTGACTTAATCACCGATGAAAAACTGTTTTTT	CASSDLITDEKLFF
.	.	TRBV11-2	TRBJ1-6	TGTGCCAGCAGCTTAGGCAGGGTCGATTCACCCCTCCACTTT	CASSLGRVDSPLHF
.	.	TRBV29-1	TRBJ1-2	TGCAGCGTTGAAGGGCAGGGCTATGGCTACACCTTC	CSVEGQGYGYTF
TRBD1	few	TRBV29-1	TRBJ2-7	TGCAGCGTTGATTCAGGGGGATCCACCTACGAGCAGTACTTC	CSVDSGGSTYEQYF
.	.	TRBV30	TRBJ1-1	TGTGCCTGGAGTGGTCTGAACACTGAAGCTTTCTTT	CAWSGLNTEAFF
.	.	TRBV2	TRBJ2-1	TGTGCCAGCAAGGTCGAGGACTCCTACAATGAGCAGTTCTTC	CASKVEDSYNEQFF
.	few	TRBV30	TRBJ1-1	TGTGCCTGGCGAACCGTACTGGGCACTGAAGCTTTCTTT	CAWRTVLGTEAFF
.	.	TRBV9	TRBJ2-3	TGTGCCAGCAGCCCGGGATTCCTGGGAGCGGATACGCAGTATTTT	CASSPGFLGADTQYF
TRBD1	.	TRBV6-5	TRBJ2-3	TGTGCCAGCAGTTATTCCCGACAGGGGGCGCAGTATTTT	CASSYSRQGAQYF
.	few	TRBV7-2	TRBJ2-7	TGTGCCAGCAGCCACCCCACAGGGCGTACCTACGAGCAGTACTTC	CASSHPTGRTYEQYF
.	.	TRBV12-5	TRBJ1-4	TGTGCTAGTGGCCCACAGGGCAACAATGAAAAACTGTTTTTT	CASGPQGNNEKLFF
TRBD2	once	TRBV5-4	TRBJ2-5	TGTGCCAGCAGCTTGGGGACTAGCGGCCAAGAGACCCAGTACTTC	CASSLGTSGQETQYF
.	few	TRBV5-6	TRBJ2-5	TGTGCCAGCAGCTTGGGCCAGGTCCAAGAGACCCAGTACTTC	CASSLGQVQETQYF
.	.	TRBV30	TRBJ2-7	TGTGCCTGGAGTAAGGCAGCAATCGAGCAGTACTTC	CAWSKAAIEQYF
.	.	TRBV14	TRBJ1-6	TGTGCCAGCAGCCAAGTGCTAAATTCACCCCTCCACTTT	CASSQVLNSPLHF
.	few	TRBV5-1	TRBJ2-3	TGCGCCAGCAGCTTGGAAAGGGGAACGCAGTATTTT	CASSLERGTQYF
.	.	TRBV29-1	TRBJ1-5	TGCAGCGTTGGGGCGGGGCTGAATCAGCCCCAGCATTTT	CSVGAGLNQPQHF
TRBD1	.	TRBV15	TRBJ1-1	TGTGCCACCAGCAGAGGACAGGGAAGTACTGAAGCTTTCTTT	CATSRGQGSTEAFF
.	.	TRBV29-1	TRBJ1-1	TGCAGCGTTGAGGAGAATACCCAGAGTAGGGCTTTCTTT	CSVEENTQSRAFF
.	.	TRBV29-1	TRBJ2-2	TGCAGCGTTGTGGGTGGAGGGATTAGCCGGGCCGGGGAGCTGTTTTTT	CSVVGGGISRAGELFF
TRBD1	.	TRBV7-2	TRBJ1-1	TGTGCCAGCAGCTTAGGGCCCTCCGGGACAGGGTTTGAAGCTTTCTTT	CASSLGPSGTGFEAFF
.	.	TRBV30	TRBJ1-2	TGTGCCTGGAACCGTAGCCCATCGCACTATGGCTACACCTTC	CAWNRSPSHYGYTF
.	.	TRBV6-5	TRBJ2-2	TGTGCCAGCAGTTTTGGAGAAAACACCGGGGAGCTGTTTTTT	CASSFGENTGELFF
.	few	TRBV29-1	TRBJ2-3	TGCAGCCCCGTCATCGAGTATACGCAGTATTTT	CSPVIEYTQYF
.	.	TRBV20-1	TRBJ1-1	TGCAGTGCGGTAGGGTACACTGAAGCTTTCTTT	CSAVGYTEAFF